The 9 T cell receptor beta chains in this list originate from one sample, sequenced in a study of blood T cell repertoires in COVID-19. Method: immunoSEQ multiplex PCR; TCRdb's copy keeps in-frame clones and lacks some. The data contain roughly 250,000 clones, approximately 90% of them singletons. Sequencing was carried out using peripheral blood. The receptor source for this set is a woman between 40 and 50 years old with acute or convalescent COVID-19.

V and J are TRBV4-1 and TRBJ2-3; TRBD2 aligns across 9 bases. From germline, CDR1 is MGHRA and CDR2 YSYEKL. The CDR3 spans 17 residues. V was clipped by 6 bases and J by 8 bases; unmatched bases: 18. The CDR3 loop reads CASRSTQAGGPLATQYF. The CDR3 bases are TGCGCCAGCAGGTCCACCCAAGCGGGGGGCCCCTTAGCTACGCAGTATTTT.

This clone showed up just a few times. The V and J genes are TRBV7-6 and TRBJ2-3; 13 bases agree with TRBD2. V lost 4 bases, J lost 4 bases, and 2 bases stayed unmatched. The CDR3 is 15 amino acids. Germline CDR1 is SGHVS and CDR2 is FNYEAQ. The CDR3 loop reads CASSSGLAGADTQYF. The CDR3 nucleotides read TGTGCCAGCAGCTCCGGACTAGCGGGGGCAGATACGCAGTATTTT.

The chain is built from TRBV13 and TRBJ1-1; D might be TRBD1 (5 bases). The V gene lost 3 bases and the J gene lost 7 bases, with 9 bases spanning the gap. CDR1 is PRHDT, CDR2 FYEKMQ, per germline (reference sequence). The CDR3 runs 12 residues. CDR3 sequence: CASSFGQIEAFF. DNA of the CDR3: TGTGCCAGCAGCTTCGGACAAATTGAAGCTTTCTTT.

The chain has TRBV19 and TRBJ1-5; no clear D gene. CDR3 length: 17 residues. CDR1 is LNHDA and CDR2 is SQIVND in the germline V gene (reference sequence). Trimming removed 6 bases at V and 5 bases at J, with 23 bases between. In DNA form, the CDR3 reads TGTGCCAGTAGCCCTGCCGGAACCCGGACTCGCCATCAGCCCCAGCATTTT. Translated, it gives CASSPAGTRTRHQPQHF.

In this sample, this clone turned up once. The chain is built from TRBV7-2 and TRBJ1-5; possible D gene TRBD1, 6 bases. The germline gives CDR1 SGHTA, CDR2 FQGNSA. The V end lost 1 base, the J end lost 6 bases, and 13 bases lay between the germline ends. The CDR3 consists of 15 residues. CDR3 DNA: TGTGCCAGCAGCTTAGGCACAGGGTGGGGTCAGCCCCAGCATTTT. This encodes CASSLGTGWGQPQHF.

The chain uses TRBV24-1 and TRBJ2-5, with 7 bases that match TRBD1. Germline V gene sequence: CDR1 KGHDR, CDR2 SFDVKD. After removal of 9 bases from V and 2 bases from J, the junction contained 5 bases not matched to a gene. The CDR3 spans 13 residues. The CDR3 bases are TGTGCCACCTCGACGGGACAGCAAGAGACCCAGTACTTC. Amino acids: CATSTGQQETQYF.

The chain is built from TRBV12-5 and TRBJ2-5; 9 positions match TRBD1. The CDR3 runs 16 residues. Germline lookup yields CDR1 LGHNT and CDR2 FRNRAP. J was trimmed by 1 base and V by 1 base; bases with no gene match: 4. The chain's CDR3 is CASGLGQGEVQETQYF. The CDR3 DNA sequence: TGTGCTAGTGGTTTGGGACAGGGGGAGGTCCAAGAGACCCAGTACTTC. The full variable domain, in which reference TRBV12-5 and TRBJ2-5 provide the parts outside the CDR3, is DARVTQTPRHKVTEMGQEVTMRCQPILGHNTVFWYRQTMMQGLELLAYFRNRAPLDDSGMPKDRFSAEMPDATLATLKIQPSEPRDSAVYFCASGLGQGEVQETQYFGPGTRLLVL.

The CDR3, as DNA: TGTGCCAGCAGCTTATTTGGACAGGGTGACACTGAAGCTTTCTTT. Its protein is CASSLFGQGDTEAFF. The gene calls are TRBV14 and TRBJ1-1; 8 bases fit TRBD1. Germline loops: CDR1 SGHDN, CDR2 FVKESK. The trim removed 5 bases at V and 3 bases at J, leaving 8 bases unmatched. CDR3 length: 15 amino acids.

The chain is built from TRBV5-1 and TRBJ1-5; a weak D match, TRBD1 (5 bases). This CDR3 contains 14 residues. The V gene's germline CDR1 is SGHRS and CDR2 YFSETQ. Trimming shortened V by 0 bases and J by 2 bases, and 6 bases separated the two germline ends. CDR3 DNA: TGCGCCAGCAGCTTGGTCAGGGGCAATCAGCCCCAGCATTTT. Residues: CASSLVRGNQPQHF. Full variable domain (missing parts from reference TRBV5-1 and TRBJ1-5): KAGVTQTPRYLIKTRGQQVTLSCSPISGHRSVSWYQQTPGQGLQFLFEYFSETQRNKGNFPGRFSGRQFSNSRSEMNVSTLELGDSALYLCASSLVRGNQPQHFGDGTRLSIL.